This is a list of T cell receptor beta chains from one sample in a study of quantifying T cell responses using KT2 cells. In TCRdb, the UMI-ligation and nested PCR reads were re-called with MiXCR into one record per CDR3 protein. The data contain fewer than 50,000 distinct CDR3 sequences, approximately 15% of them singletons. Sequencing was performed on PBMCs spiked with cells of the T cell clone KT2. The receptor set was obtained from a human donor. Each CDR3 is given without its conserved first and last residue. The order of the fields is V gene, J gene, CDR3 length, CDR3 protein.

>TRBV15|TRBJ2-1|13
ATRYGLAVTNEQF
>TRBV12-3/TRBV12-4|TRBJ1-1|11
ASSFSENTEAF
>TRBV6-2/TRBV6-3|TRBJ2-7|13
ASTRAQGSSYEQY
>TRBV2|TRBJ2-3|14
ASSEAGLASTDTQY
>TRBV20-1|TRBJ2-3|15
SARALDVALSTDTQY
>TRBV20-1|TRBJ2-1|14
SAYPITSGSYNEQF
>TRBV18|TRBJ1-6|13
ASSEGQGRNSPLH
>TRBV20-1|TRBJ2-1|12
SADLAGGPKEQF
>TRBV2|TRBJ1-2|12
ASSPTGGSYGYT
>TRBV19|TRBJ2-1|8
ASGLLEQF
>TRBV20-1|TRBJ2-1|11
SILAGGGREQF
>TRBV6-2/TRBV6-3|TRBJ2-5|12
ASMGAGRLKTQY
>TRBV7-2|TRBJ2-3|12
ASSSEAGADTQY
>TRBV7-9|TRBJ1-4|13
ASSLGPRPNEKLF
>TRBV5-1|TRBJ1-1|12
ASSNTRGSTEAF
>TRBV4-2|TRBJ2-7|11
ASSQAGEYEQY
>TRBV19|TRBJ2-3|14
ASEGDSRNFPNTQY
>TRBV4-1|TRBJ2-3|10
ASSQVSSGLF
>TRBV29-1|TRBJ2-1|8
SVGYNEQF
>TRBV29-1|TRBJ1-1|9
SVLVNTEAF
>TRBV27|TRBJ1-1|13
ASSPFVGVESEAF
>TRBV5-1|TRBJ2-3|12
ASSRRTSTDTQY
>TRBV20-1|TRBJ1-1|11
SARRDRNTEAF
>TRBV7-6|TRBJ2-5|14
ASSHRLAGLKETQY
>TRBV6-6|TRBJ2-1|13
ASGDGTSGTNEQF
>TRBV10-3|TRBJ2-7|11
AISPFPVLGQY
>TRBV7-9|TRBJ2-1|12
ASSLAADYNEQF
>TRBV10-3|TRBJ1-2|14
AISEQGSIPNYGYT
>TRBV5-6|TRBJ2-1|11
ASSLTGGNEQF
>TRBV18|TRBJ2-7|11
ASSPEVDREQY
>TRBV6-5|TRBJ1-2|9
ASSHGYGYT
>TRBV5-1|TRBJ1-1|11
ASSLGQGGPAF
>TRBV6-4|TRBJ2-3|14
ASSEEAGGPTDTQY
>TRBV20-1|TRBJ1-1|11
SAIYRWDTEAF
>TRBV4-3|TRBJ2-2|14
ASSQASGGNTGELF
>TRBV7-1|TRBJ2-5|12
ASSSTLAQETQY
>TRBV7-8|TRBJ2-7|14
ASSFYYSGHEYEQY
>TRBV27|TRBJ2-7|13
ASSPPGALGYEQY
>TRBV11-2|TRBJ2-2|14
ASSLFGTANTGELF
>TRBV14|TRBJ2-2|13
ASSQWASNTGELF